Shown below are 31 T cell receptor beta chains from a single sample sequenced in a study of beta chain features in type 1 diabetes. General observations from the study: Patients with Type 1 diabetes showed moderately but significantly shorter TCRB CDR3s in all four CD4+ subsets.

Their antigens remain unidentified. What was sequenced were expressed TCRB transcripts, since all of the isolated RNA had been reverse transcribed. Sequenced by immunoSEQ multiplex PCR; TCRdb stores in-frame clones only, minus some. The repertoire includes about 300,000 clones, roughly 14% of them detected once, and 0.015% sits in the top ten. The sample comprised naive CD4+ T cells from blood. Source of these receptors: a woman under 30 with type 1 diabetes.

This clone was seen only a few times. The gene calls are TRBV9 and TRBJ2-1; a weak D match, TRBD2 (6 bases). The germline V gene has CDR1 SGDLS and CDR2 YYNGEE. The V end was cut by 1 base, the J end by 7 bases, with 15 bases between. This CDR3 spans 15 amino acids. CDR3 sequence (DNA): TGTGCCAGCAGCGTATCCCCGGGACTGGGGAATGAGCAGTTCTTC. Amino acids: CASSVSPGLGNEQFF.

For the CDR3, the DNA is TGTGCCAGCAGTTACTCGAGGGGGCTGGGGCAGCCCCAGCATTTT. Residues: CASSYSRGLGQPQHF. The chain carries TRBV6-5 and TRBJ1-5; 7 bases match TRBD1. The CDR3 has 15 amino acids. J was trimmed by 7 bases and V by 0 bases; bases with no gene match: 6. In germline, CDR1 is MNHEY, CDR2 SVGAGI.

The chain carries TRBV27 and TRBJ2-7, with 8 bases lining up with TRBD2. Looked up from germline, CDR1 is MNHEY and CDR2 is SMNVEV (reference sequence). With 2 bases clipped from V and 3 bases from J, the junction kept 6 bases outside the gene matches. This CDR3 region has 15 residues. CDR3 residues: CASSLLPGGLYEQYF. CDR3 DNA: TGTGCCAGCAGTTTACTCCCGGGAGGGCTCTACGAGCAGTACTTC.

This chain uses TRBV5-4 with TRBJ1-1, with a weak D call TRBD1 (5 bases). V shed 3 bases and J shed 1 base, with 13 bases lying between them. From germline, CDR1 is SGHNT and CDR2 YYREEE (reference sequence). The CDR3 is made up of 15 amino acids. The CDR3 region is CASSSGGEKNTEAFF. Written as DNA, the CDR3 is TGTGCCAGCAGCTCCGGAGGGGAAAAGAACACTGAAGCTTTCTTT.

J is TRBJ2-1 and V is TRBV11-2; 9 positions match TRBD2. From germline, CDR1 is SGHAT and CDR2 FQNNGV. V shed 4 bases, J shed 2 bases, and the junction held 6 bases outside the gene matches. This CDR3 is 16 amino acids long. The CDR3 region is CASSSSSGRPYNEQFF. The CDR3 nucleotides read TGTGCCAGCAGCTCTAGTAGCGGGAGACCCTACAATGAGCAGTTCTTC.

CDR3 sequence reads: CASSALLAGGPNEQFF. Here the CDR3 DNA reads TGTGCCAGCAGTGCCTTACTAGCGGGAGGGCCAAATGAGCAGTTCTTC. V is TRBV2 and J is TRBJ2-1; 13 bases fit TRBD2. V was pared by 4 bases and J by 7 bases, with 7 bases of the junction left unmatched. Germline loops: CDR1 SNHLY, CDR2 FYNNEI. This CDR3 spans 16 amino acids.

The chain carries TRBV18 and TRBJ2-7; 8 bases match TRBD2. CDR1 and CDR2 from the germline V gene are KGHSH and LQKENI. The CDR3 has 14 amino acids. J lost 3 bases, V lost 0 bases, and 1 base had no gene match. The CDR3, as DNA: TGTGCCAGCTCACCACCGGGACTAGGCTACGAGCAGTACTTC. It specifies CASSPPGLGYEQYF.

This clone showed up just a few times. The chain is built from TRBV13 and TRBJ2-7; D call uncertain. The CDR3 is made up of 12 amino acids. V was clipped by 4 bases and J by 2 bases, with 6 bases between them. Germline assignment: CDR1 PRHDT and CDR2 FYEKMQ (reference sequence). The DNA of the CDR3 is TGTGCCAGCAGCTCCGACACCTACGAGCAGTACTTC. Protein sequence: CASSSDTYEQYF.

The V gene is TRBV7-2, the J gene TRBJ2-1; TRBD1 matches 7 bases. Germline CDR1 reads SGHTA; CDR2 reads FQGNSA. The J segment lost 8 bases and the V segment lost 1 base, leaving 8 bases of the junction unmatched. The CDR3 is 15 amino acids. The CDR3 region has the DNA TGTGCCAGCAGCTTAGACAGGGGACGGTCAGATGAGCAGTTCTTC. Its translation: CASSLDRGRSDEQFF.

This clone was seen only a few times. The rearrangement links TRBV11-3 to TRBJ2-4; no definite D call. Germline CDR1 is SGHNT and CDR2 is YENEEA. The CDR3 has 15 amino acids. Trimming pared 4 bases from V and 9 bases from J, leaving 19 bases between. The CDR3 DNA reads TGTGCCAGCAGCTCCAGCAGACGCGAACGAGGCATTCAGTACTTC. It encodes CASSSSRRERGIQYF.

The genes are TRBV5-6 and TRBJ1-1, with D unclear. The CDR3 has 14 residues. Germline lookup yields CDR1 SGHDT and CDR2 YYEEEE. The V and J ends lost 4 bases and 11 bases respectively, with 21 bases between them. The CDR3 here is CASSPRVTTRTAFF. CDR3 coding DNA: TGTGCCAGCAGCCCGCGAGTAACGACTCGAACGGCTTTCTTT.

CDR3 amino acids: CASSVNRVYNEQFF. As DNA, the CDR3 is TGTGCCAGCAGCGTAAACAGGGTCTACAATGAGCAGTTCTTC. The rearrangement joins TRBV9 to TRBJ2-1; D may be TRBD1 (6 bases). Per the germline V gene, CDR1 is SGDLS and CDR2 is YYNGEE. The CDR3 consists of 14 residues. Trimming shortened V by 1 base and J by 3 bases, and 8 bases separated the two germline ends.

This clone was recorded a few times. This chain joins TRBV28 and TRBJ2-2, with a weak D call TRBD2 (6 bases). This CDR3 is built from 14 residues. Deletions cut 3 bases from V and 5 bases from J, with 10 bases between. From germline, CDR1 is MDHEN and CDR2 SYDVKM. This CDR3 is CASSFGTLTGELFF. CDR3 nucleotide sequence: TGTGCCAGCAGTTTCGGGACTTTAACCGGGGAGCTGTTTTTT.

Written as DNA, the CDR3 is TGTGCCAGCAGTTACTCGAGACTAGCGGGAGAAGATACGCAGTATTTT. This sequence encodes CASSYSRLAGEDTQYF. V gene TRBV6-6 combines with J gene TRBJ2-3, with 12 positions matching TRBD2. The CDR3 runs 16 residues. With V trimmed by 0 bases and J by 5 bases, 3 bases remained unmatched. The germline gives CDR1 MNHNY, CDR2 SVGAGI (reference sequence).

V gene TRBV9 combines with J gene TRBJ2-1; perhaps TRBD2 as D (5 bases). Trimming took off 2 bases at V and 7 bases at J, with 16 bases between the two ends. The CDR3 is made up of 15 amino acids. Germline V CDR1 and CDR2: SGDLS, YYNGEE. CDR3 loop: CASSVVTGIPNEQFF. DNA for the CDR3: TGTGCCAGCAGCGTGGTGACCGGGATCCCGAATGAGCAGTTCTTC.

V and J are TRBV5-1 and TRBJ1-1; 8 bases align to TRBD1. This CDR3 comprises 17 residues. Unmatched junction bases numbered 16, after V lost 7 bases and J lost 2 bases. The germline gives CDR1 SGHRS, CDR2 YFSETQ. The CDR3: CASGRTGSSRDNTEAFF. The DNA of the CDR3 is TGCGCCAGCGGACGGACAGGGAGTAGTAGGGACAACACTGAAGCTTTCTTT.

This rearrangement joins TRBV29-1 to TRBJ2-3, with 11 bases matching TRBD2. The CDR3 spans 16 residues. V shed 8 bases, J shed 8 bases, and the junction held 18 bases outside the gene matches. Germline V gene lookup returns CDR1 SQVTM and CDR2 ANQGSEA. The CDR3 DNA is TGCAGCTTAATTGGGGACGGGACTAGCGGCGGAGGTACGCAGTATTTT. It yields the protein CSLIGDGTSGGGTQYF.

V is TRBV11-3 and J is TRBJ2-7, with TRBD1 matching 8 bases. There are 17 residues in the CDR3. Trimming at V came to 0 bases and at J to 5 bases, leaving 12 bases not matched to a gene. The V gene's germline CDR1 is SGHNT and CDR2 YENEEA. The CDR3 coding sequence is TGTGCCAGCAGCTTAGATCGGAGTCAGGGGGCTTTCGACGAGCAGTACGTC. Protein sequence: CASSLDRSQGAFDEQYV.

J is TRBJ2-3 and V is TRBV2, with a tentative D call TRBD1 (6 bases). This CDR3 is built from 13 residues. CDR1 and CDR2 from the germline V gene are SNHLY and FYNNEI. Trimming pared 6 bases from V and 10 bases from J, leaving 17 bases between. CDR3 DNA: TGTGCCAGCAGCGAGGGGTGGACAGCCCCGCAGTATTTT. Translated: CASSEGWTAPQYF.

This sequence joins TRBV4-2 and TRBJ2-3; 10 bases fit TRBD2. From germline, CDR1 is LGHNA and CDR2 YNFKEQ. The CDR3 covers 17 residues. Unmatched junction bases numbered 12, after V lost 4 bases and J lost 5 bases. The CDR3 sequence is CASSPRATSGEGDTQYF. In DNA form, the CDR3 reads TGTGCCAGCAGCCCCCGGGCCACTAGCGGGGAGGGAGATACGCAGTATTTT.

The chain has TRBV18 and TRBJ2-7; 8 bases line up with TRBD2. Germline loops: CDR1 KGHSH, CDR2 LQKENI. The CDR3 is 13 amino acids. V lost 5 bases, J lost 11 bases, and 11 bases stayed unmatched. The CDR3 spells CASSETSDFGKYF. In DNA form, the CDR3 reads TGTGCCAGCTCAGAGACTAGCGATTTCGGGAAGTACTTC.

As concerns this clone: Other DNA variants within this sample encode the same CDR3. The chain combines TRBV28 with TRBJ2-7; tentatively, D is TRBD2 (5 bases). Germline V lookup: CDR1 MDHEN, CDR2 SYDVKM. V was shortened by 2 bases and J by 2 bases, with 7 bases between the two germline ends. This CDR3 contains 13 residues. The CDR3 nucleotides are TGTGCCAGCAGTTTAACTAGAACCTACGAGCAGTACTTC. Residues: CASSLTRTYEQYF.

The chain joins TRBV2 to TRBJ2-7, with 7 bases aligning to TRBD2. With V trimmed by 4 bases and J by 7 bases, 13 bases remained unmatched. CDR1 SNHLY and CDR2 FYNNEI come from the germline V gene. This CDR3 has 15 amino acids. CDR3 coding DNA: TGTGCCAGCAGTGCCTTAGTGGGAGGGCTGGAAGAGCAGTACTTC. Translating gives CASSALVGGLEEQYF.

The CDR3 here is CSASGSTEQYF. The CDR3 DNA reads TGCAGTGCTAGCGGGAGTACTGAGCAGTACTTC. V and J are TRBV20-1 and TRBJ2-7; D is perhaps TRBD2 (6 bases). Germline V gene sequence: CDR1 DFQATT, CDR2 SNEGSKA (reference sequence). Trimming left V 3 bases short and J 7 bases short, with 10 bases between. This CDR3 is 11 amino acids long.

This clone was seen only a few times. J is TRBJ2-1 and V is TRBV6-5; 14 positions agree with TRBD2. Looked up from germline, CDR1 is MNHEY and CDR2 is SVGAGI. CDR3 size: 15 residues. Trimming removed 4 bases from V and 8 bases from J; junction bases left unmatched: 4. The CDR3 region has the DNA TGTGCCAGCAGTTTCCGACTAGCGGGAGGGGATGAGCAGTTCTTC. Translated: CASSFRLAGGDEQFF.

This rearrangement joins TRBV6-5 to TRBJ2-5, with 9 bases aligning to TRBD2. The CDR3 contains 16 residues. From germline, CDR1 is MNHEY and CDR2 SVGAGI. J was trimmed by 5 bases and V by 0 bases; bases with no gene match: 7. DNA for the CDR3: TGTGCCAGCAGTTACTCGGGACTAGCTGCTTGGGAGACCCAGTACTTC. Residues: CASSYSGLAAWETQYF.

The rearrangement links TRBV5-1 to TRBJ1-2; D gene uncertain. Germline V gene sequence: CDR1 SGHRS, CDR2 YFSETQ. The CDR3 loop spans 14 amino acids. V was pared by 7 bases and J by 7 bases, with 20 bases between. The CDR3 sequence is CASCPEGTGCGYTF. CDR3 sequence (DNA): TGCGCCAGCTGTCCGGAAGGAACGGGTTGTGGCTACACCTTC.

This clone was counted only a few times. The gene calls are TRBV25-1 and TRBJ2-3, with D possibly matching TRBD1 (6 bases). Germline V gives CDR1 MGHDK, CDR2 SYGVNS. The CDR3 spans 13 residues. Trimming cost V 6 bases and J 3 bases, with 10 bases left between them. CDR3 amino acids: CASSFQGTDTQYF. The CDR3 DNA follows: TGTGCCAGCAGCTTCCAGGGGACAGATACGCAGTATTTT.

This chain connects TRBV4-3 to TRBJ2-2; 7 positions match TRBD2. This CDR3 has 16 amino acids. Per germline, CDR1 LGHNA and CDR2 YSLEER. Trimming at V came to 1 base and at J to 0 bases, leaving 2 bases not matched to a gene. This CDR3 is CASSQGDYANTGELFF. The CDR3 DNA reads TGCGCCAGCAGCCAAGGGGACTACGCGAACACCGGGGAGCTGTTTTTT.

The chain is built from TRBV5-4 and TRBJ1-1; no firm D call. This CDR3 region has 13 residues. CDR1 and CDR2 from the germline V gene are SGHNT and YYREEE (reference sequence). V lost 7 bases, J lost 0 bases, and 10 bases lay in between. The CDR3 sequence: CASFEGLNTEAFF. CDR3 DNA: TGTGCCAGCTTCGAGGGATTGAACACTGAAGCTTTCTTT.

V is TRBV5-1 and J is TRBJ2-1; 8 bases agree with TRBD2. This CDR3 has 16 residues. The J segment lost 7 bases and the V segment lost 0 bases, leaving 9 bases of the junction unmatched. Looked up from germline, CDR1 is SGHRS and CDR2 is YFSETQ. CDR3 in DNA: TGCGCCAGCAGCTTGGTCGGGGGGGGCCTCGGGAATGAGCAGTTCTTC. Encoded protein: CASSLVGGGLGNEQFF.